This TCR beta chain stems from a study of shared clonotypes between healthy human individuals. Here immunoSEQ multiplex PCR was the method, and the copy in TCRdb shows in-frame clones only, minus some. The top ten clones hold 0.3% of a sample with hundreds of thousands of clones, 95% to 98% of them seen once. In germline, CDR1 is ENHRY, CDR2 SYGVKD. CDR3 length: 14 residues. With 6 bases removed from V and 4 bases from J, the gap between germline ends came to 15 bases. Positive CCR7 selection of CD45RO-negative cells yielded the naive CD8 cells, and terminally differentiated effector memory CD45RA+ cells were excluded.

This receptor was obtained from a man aged 25-45 years in good health. The chain uses TRBV10-3 and TRBJ1-2, with TRBD1 as a possible D gene (5 bases). Sequenced: naive CD8+ T cells sorted from blood. The CDR3 sequence is CAIRGAEFSYGYTF. The CDR3, as DNA: TGTGCCATCAGAGGGGCCGAATTTAGCTATGGCTACACCTTC.